This passage covers 17 T cell receptor beta chains from one sample sequenced in a study of shared clonotypes between healthy human individuals. The protocol was immunoSEQ multiplex PCR, while the TCRdb copy is restricted to in-frame clones and leaves out a portion. The repertoire holds 2 million to 2.5 million clones, over 85% seen once, with 0.39% in the top ten. The sample consisted of naive CD4+ T cells from PBMCs. Subset of the sample: CD45RA+ positively selected. These receptors were taken from a man aged 18 to 30 in good health. Some clones in this sample may be carry-over from other donors' samples.

The chain recombines TRBV30 with TRBJ2-1, with 9 bases lining up with TRBD1. This CDR3 is built from 17 residues. V gave up 1 base and J gave up 2 bases; unmatched junction bases: 9. CDR1 GTSNPN and CDR2 SVGIG come from the germline V gene (reference sequence). The CDR3 bases are TGTGCCTGGAGTGACCGGACAGGGGTCCGCACCTACAATGAGCAGTTCTTC. This sequence encodes CAWSDRTGVRTYNEQFF.

V is TRBV11-2 and J is TRBJ2-5; TRBD2 agrees at 9 bases. Losses at the gene ends were 0 bases for V and 7 bases for J; bases not matched to a gene: 0. CDR3 length: 13 amino acids. CDR1 and CDR2 from the germline V gene are SGHAT and FQNNGV. CDR3 in DNA: TGTGCCAGCAGCTTAGATAGCGGGGGGACCCAGTACTTC. Its protein is CASSLDSGGTQYF. Looking up the rest from reference TRBV11-2 and TRBJ2-5 gives the full variable domain: EAGVAQSPRYKIIEKRQSVAFWCNPISGHATLYWYQQILGQGPKLLIQFQNNGVVDDSQLPKDRFSAERLKGVDSTLKIQPAKLEDSAVYLCASSLDSGGTQYFGPGTRLLVL.

The chain combines TRBV6-1 with TRBJ1-1; TRBD1 aligns across 7 bases. This CDR3 has 13 amino acids. Looked up from germline, CDR1 is MNHNS and CDR2 is SASEGT. J lost 4 bases, V lost 6 bases, and 5 bases had no gene match. The CDR3 protein is CASRQGGGTEAFF. In DNA, the CDR3 is TGTGCCAGCAGGCAGGGGGGGGGCACTGAAGCTTTCTTT.

The chain combines TRBV6-6 with TRBJ2-7; a possible D gene is TRBD2 (5 bases). The V end was cut by 5 bases, the J end by 2 bases, with 7 bases between. The length of the CDR3 is 12 residues. Germline assignment: CDR1 MNHNY and CDR2 SVGAGI (reference sequence). The CDR3 loop reads CASSILAYEQYF. For the CDR3, the DNA is TGTGCCAGCAGTATACTAGCCTACGAGCAGTACTTC.

The CDR3 spells CASSLRTGGTGELFF. The DNA of the CDR3 is TGTGCCAGCAGCCTCAGGACAGGGGGTACCGGGGAGCTGTTTTTT. The chain recombines TRBV5-5 with TRBJ2-2; 10 bases align to TRBD1. This CDR3 spans 15 amino acids. Germline trimming cut 4 bases from V and 5 bases from J; bases unmatched to any gene: 5. Germline V gene lookup returns CDR1 SGHKS and CDR2 YYEKEE (reference sequence).

The rearrangement uses TRBV7-2 and TRBJ2-5, with TRBD1 matching over 9 bases. The germline V gene encodes CDR1 SGHTA and CDR2 FQGNSA. The CDR3 contains 16 residues. J was trimmed by 4 bases and V by 4 bases; bases with no gene match: 10. For the CDR3, the DNA is TGTGCCAGCAGCTCAGGGACAGGGCTCGGGGGAGAGACCCAGTACTTC. As protein: CASSSGTGLGGETQYF.

The chain joins TRBV27 to TRBJ1-1; D unclear. From germline, CDR1 is MNHEY and CDR2 SMNVEV (reference sequence). V was shortened by 5 bases and J by 1 base, with 20 bases between the two germline ends. This CDR3 comprises 17 residues. The CDR3 region is CASSPPPKSSGNTEAFF. DNA of the CDR3: TGTGCCAGCAGTCCTCCCCCAAAAAGCTCGGGGAACACTGAAGCTTTCTTT.

CDR3 in amino acids: CASTQFGQPQHF. The CDR3 DNA sequence: TGTGCCAGCACTCAGTTCGGCCAGCCCCAGCATTTT. J is TRBJ1-5 and V is TRBV6-6; D remains ambiguous. The CDR3 consists of 12 residues. Trimming stripped 7 bases from V and 7 bases from J, with 11 bases between. Germline V gene sequence: CDR1 MNHNY, CDR2 SVGAGI (reference sequence).

Remarks on this clone: Other DNA variants within this sample encode the same CDR3. The chain uses TRBV10-3 and TRBJ2-7; 9 bases match TRBD1. CDR1 and CDR2 from the germline V gene are ENHRY and SYGVKD. With V trimmed by 6 bases and J by 4 bases, 1 base remained unmatched. The CDR3 consists of 12 residues. The chain's CDR3 is CAIRTGGYEQYF. The DNA for the CDR3 is TGTGCCATCAGGACAGGGGGTTACGAGCAGTACTTC.

In regard to this clone: Other DNA sequences in this sample translate to the same CDR3. The chain carries TRBV5-1 and TRBJ2-2; D may match TRBD1 or TRBD2 (5 bases each). Germline CDR1 is SGHRS and CDR2 is YFSETQ. The CDR3 covers 15 residues. Trimming removed 5 bases at V and 0 bases at J, with 11 bases between. The CDR3 reads CASRPGPTNTGELFF. CDR3 in DNA: TGCGCCAGCAGACCGGGACCGACGAACACCGGGGAGCTGTTTTTT.

V and J are TRBV5-1 and TRBJ1-4, with 9 bases identical to TRBD1. The CDR3 totals 17 residues. The germline gives CDR1 SGHRS, CDR2 YFSETQ. V was clipped by 4 bases and J by 8 bases; unmatched bases: 15. The CDR3 sequence is CASSTSPGQGIGEKLFF. In DNA form, the CDR3 reads TGCGCCAGCAGCACGTCTCCGGGACAGGGTATTGGGGAAAAACTGTTTTTT.

The genes are TRBV13 and TRBJ2-6; D is undetermined. Trimming took off 3 bases at V and 2 bases at J, with 8 bases between the two ends. The CDR3 contains 15 residues. The germline gives CDR1 PRHDT, CDR2 FYEKMQ (reference sequence). CDR3 sequence: CASSLLGTGANVLTF. The CDR3 nucleotides are TGTGCCAGCAGCTTGTTGGGGACTGGGGCCAACGTCCTGACTTTC.

The V gene is TRBV10-3, the J gene TRBJ2-7; D is tentatively TRBD1 or TRBD2 (5 bases each). The germline V gene has CDR1 ENHRY and CDR2 SYGVKD. V shed 7 bases and J shed 3 bases, with 16 bases lying between them. The CDR3 extends over 14 amino acids. The CDR3 spells CAITSPGPNYEQYF. CDR3 nucleotide sequence: TGTGCCATCACATCACCGGGACCTAACTACGAGCAGTACTTC.

The chain combines TRBV30 with TRBJ1-4; 7 positions agree with TRBD1. Germline CDR1 is GTSNPN and CDR2 is SVGIG (reference sequence). The CDR3 is made up of 14 amino acids. With 3 bases clipped from V and 8 bases from J, the junction kept 9 bases outside the gene matches. Written as DNA, the CDR3 is TGTGCCTGGAGACAACAGGGGAGTTGGGAAAAACTGTTTTTT. Translated: CAWRQQGSWEKLFF. The variable domain in full, with the rest retrieved from reference TRBV30 and TRBJ1-4, is SQTIHQWPATLVQPVGSPLSLECTVEGTSNPNLYWYRQAAGRGLQLLFYSVGIGQISSEVPQNLSASRPQDRQFILSSKKLLLSDSGFYLCAWRQQGSWEKLFFGSGTQLSVL.

The V gene is TRBV14, the J gene TRBJ2-5; D uncertain. Per germline, CDR1 SGHDN and CDR2 FVKESK. The CDR3 runs to 12 residues. V shed 4 bases and J shed 2 bases, with 5 bases lying between them. This CDR3 reads CASSPLQETQYF. The CDR3 nucleotides are TGTGCCAGCAGCCCACTTCAAGAGACCCAGTACTTC.

The chain recombines TRBV6-5 with TRBJ2-7; 9 nucleotides align to TRBD2. The J segment lost 9 bases and the V segment lost 6 bases, leaving 9 bases of the junction unmatched. Germline CDR1 is MNHEY and CDR2 is SVGAGI. The CDR3 has 13 residues. This CDR3 is CASRAGGAIGQYF. In DNA, the CDR3 is TGTGCCAGCAGAGCGGGGGGAGCAATCGGGCAGTACTTC.

This clone was observed once. J is TRBJ2-1 and V is TRBV7-3; TRBD2 is a possible D gene (6 bases). Trimming removed 6 bases at V and 10 bases at J, with 16 bases between. CDR1 is SGHTA and CDR2 is FQGTGA in the germline V gene. CDR3 length: 13 residues. CDR3 sequence (DNA): TGTGCCAGCAGTCAGACTAGTTCGGAGGAGCAGTTCTTC. It encodes CASSQTSSEEQFF.